This T cell receptor beta chain was identified in a study of CD4+ T cells in melanoma. Study-level points and caveats: CD8+ T cell, macrophage and B cell function reportedly correlated with neoantigen-specific CD4+ T cells. Diverse differentiation states were reported for melanoma neoantigen-specific CD4+ T cells.

In regard to this clone: Its specificity is unknown. This sample includes further DNA sequences coding for the same CDR3.

Data came from immunoSEQ multiplex PCR; TCRdb stores just in-frame clones and leaves some out. The table records about 11,000 clones, roughly 62% of them present only once. Trimming took off 2 bases at V and 4 bases at J, with 12 bases between the two ends. Germline assignment: CDR1 MNHNY and CDR2 SVGAGI (reference sequence). The CDR3 covers 15 residues. This receptor was identified in a human donor with melanoma. Specimen: cells from a culture (not recorded whether cultured in vitro). The V call is TRBV6-6, the J call TRBJ1-3; possibly TRBD1 for D (5 bases). The CDR3 DNA follows: TGTGCCAGCAGTTACCCCGGGACCGAAGGAAACACCATATATTTT. It translates to CASSYPGTEGNTIYF.